The clone carrying this T cell receptor beta chain came up a few times. Its antigen is not known. This record comes from a study of identical twins. The cDNA had a unique molecular identifier and a template-switch universal primer site. Via MiXCR, TCRdb re-called the 5' RACE reads, giving one row per CDR3 protein. The sample records under 400,000 distinct CDR3 sequences, about 9% being singletons. Overall study findings and caveats: While abundant cord blood beta clonotypes carried fewer insertions, memory repertoires showed no such pattern. The authors noted that invariant MAIT and iNKT cells could partly confound zero-insertion analyses. Modeled out-of-frame TCR alpha sharing in monozygotic twins fell below observed levels.

The CDR3 is 13 amino acids. Germline CDR1 is SGHRS and CDR2 is YFSETQ. Trimming removed 4 bases from V and 5 bases from J, with 12 bases in between. Specimen: naive T cells sorted from blood. The V call is TRBV5-1, the J call TRBJ2-5; the D gene is possibly TRBD2 (5 bases). This sequence was found in a woman aged 45-65 years in good health. Written as DNA, the CDR3 is TGCGCCAGCAGCCCCACTAGATTGGAGACCCAGTACTTC. This gives the protein CASSPTRLETQYF.